These T cell receptor beta chains were read from a single sample in a study of T-cell memory formation after mild COVID-19. One entry per CDR3 protein results from TCRdb running MiXCR on the 5' RACE reads. The sample holds 250,000 to 350,000 distinct CDR3 sequences, 15% to 20% seen once. The sample was PBMCs or a T cell subset sorted from them (not recorded which). The receptor set was obtained from a man younger than 35 who had mild COVID-19 (a few samples of this study predate the infection). Cell type and time point are not known. Each CDR3 is given with its conserved first and last residue. D genes are given only for firm matches. Some rows mark clone size as missing; the rest say once, few, many or name a class of expanded clone.

v_gene: TRBV24-1; d_gene: NA; abundance: many; j_gene: TRBJ1-4; CDR3nt: TGTGCCACCAGTGACCCGACAGTCAGAAAACTGTTTTTT; CDR3aa: CATSDPTVRKLFF
v_gene: TRBV5-6; d_gene: NA; abundance: few; j_gene: TRBJ1-1; CDR3nt: TGTGCCAGCAGCTTCGGGCCGGTGAACACTGAAGCTTTCTTT; CDR3aa: CASSFGPVNTEAFF
v_gene: TRBV6-5; d_gene: TRBD2; abundance: NA; j_gene: TRBJ2-5; CDR3nt: TGTGCCAGCAGTACGAGCGGGGGGGCCTTTGAGACCCAGTACTTC; CDR3aa: CASSTSGGAFETQYF
v_gene: TRBV5-1; d_gene: TRBD1; abundance: NA; j_gene: TRBJ2-2; CDR3nt: TGCGCCAGCCGGAAGGGACAGGGGCTCCGGGACGGGGAGCTGTTTTTT; CDR3aa: CASRKGQGLRDGELFF
v_gene: TRBV6-2/TRBV6-3; d_gene: NA; abundance: NA; j_gene: TRBJ2-7; CDR3nt: TGTGCCAGCAGTAACGCCGCTGGGCACTCCTACGAGCAGTACTTC; CDR3aa: CASSNAAGHSYEQYF
v_gene: TRBV12-3/TRBV12-4; d_gene: NA; abundance: NA; j_gene: TRBJ1-6; CDR3nt: TGTGCCAGCCGACATCCTAGGGTGGATTCACCCCTCCACTTT; CDR3aa: CASRHPRVDSPLHF
v_gene: TRBV29-1; d_gene: NA; abundance: NA; j_gene: TRBJ2-3; CDR3nt: TGCAGCGTCCGCCGCGGGGCTTTCACAGATACGCAGTATTTT; CDR3aa: CSVRRGAFTDTQYF
v_gene: TRBV7-2; d_gene: NA; abundance: few; j_gene: TRBJ2-6; CDR3nt: TGTGCCAGCAGCTTGTCAATGGCTGGGGCCAACGTCCTGACTTTC; CDR3aa: CASSLSMAGANVLTF
v_gene: TRBV7-2; d_gene: TRBD1; abundance: once; j_gene: TRBJ1-6; CDR3nt: TGTGCCAGCAGCTTAGATCCGCAGGGGGCGTATTCACCCCTCCACTTT; CDR3aa: CASSLDPQGAYSPLHF
v_gene: TRBV7-3; d_gene: NA; abundance: many; j_gene: TRBJ2-5; CDR3nt: TGTGCCAGCAGCTTAGGGGACTCGCTGGAGACCCAGTACTTC; CDR3aa: CASSLGDSLETQYF
v_gene: TRBV4-1; d_gene: TRBD2; abundance: few; j_gene: TRBJ2-1; CDR3nt: TGCGCCAGCAGCCAACTCCCGGCAGCTAGCGGGGGGGTGCACAATGAGCAGTTCTTC; CDR3aa: CASSQLPAASGGVHNEQFF
v_gene: TRBV9; d_gene: TRBD1; abundance: few; j_gene: TRBJ2-7; CDR3nt: TGTGCCAGCAGCGTACAGGGGGCTTCTAGCGAGCAGTACTTC; CDR3aa: CASSVQGASSEQYF
v_gene: TRBV7-3; d_gene: TRBD2; abundance: NA; j_gene: TRBJ2-2; CDR3nt: TGTGCCAGCAGCTGGGCCAGCGGGGGGGTTCCCGGGGAGCTGTTTTTT; CDR3aa: CASSWASGGVPGELFF
v_gene: TRBV2; d_gene: NA; abundance: NA; j_gene: TRBJ2-1; CDR3nt: TGTGCCAGCGTCGAAAATGAGCAGTTCTTC; CDR3aa: CASVENEQFF
v_gene: TRBV7-8; d_gene: NA; abundance: many; j_gene: TRBJ1-4; CDR3nt: TGTGCCAGCCCAGATCGTCCCGGGGGTGAAAAACTGTTTTTT; CDR3aa: CASPDRPGGEKLFF
v_gene: TRBV11-2; d_gene: NA; abundance: many; j_gene: TRBJ2-6; CDR3nt: TGTGCCAGCAGCTCCCAGGGTAGCGGGGCCAACGTCCTGACTTTC; CDR3aa: CASSSQGSGANVLTF
v_gene: TRBV7-2; d_gene: TRBD1; abundance: few; j_gene: TRBJ1-2; CDR3nt: TGTGCCAGCAGCTTAAGGGAAGGGGGCGAGGGCTACACCTTC; CDR3aa: CASSLREGGEGYTF
v_gene: TRBV4-1; d_gene: NA; abundance: few; j_gene: TRBJ1-5; CDR3nt: TGCGCCAGCAGCCAAGGGTCCAGGGGCGATCAGCCCCAGCATTTT; CDR3aa: CASSQGSRGDQPQHF
v_gene: TRBV11-2; d_gene: TRBD1; abundance: many; j_gene: TRBJ2-3; CDR3nt: TGTGCCAGCAGCCCGCATCAGGGACAGGGGAAGCTGGAGCAAGCAGATACGCAGTATTTT; CDR3aa: CASSPHQGQGKLEQADTQYF
v_gene: TRBV6-5; d_gene: TRBD1; abundance: few; j_gene: TRBJ2-2; CDR3nt: TGTGCCAGCACCCAAGGAGACAGGGCCACCGGGGAGCTGTTTTTT; CDR3aa: CASTQGDRATGELFF
v_gene: TRBV11-2; d_gene: TRBD1; abundance: few; j_gene: TRBJ2-1; CDR3nt: TGTGCCAGCAGCTTAGTCGGGACAGGGTCATACAATGAGCAGTTCTTC; CDR3aa: CASSLVGTGSYNEQFF
v_gene: TRBV7-3; d_gene: TRBD2; abundance: NA; j_gene: TRBJ2-3; CDR3nt: TGTGCCAGCAGCTTACCCTCTCCTAGCGGGGGGGCGCATACGCAGTATTTT; CDR3aa: CASSLPSPSGGAHTQYF
v_gene: TRBV5-1; d_gene: NA; abundance: many; j_gene: TRBJ1-5; CDR3nt: TGCGCCAGCAGCTTGGGGGGGGTCGGTCAGCCCCAGCATTTT; CDR3aa: CASSLGGVGQPQHF
v_gene: TRBV6-2/TRBV6-3; d_gene: TRBD2; abundance: NA; j_gene: TRBJ2-1; CDR3nt: TGTGCCAGCAGTCCAAGACTTAGCGGGGGGCTAGATGAGCAGTTCTTC; CDR3aa: CASSPRLSGGLDEQFF
v_gene: TRBV7-2; d_gene: NA; abundance: few; j_gene: TRBJ2-1; CDR3nt: TGTGCCAGCAGACCTGGACAGGGAGGGTCCTACAATGAGCAGTTCTTC; CDR3aa: CASRPGQGGSYNEQFF
v_gene: TRBV2; d_gene: NA; abundance: few; j_gene: TRBJ2-5; CDR3nt: TGTGCCAGCAGTGAAAGGCCTGGGGAGACCCAGTACTTC; CDR3aa: CASSERPGETQYF
v_gene: TRBV9; d_gene: NA; abundance: NA; j_gene: TRBJ2-2; CDR3nt: TGTGCCAGCCAGAACACCGGGGAGCTGTTTTTT; CDR3aa: CASQNTGELFF
v_gene: TRBV4-2; d_gene: NA; abundance: few; j_gene: TRBJ2-1; CDR3nt: TGTGCCAGCAGCCAAGTATTGGGGAATGAGCAGTTCTTC; CDR3aa: CASSQVLGNEQFF
v_gene: TRBV25-1; d_gene: NA; abundance: few; j_gene: TRBJ1-2; CDR3nt: TGTGCCAGCAGTTCGGGGATGCACTATGGCTACACCTTC; CDR3aa: CASSSGMHYGYTF
v_gene: TRBV7-9; d_gene: NA; abundance: many; j_gene: TRBJ1-6; CDR3nt: TGTGCCAGCAGCCCAAGGGACTTGTCCGATAATTCACCCCTCCACTTT; CDR3aa: CASSPRDLSDNSPLHF
v_gene: TRBV12-3/TRBV12-4; d_gene: NA; abundance: NA; j_gene: TRBJ1-4; CDR3nt: TGTGCCAGCAGCCCCAATAGTGAAAAACTGTTTTTT; CDR3aa: CASSPNSEKLFF
v_gene: TRBV7-2; d_gene: NA; abundance: NA; j_gene: TRBJ2-4; CDR3nt: TGTGCCAGCAGCTCCGGGACCTCCTCCACCAGCATTCAGTACTTC; CDR3aa: CASSSGTSSTSIQYF
v_gene: TRBV20-1; d_gene: NA; abundance: NA; j_gene: TRBJ1-2; CDR3nt: TGCAGTGCTAGACAGGGGATTAGCTATGGCTACACCTTC; CDR3aa: CSARQGISYGYTF
v_gene: TRBV2; d_gene: NA; abundance: many; j_gene: TRBJ1-1; CDR3nt: TGTGCCAGCAGTGTCGCAGTTCAGATGAACACTGAAGCTTTCTTT; CDR3aa: CASSVAVQMNTEAFF
v_gene: TRBV11-2; d_gene: NA; abundance: NA; j_gene: TRBJ1-1; CDR3nt: TGTGCCAGCAGCTTTTTTATACACACTGAAGCTTTCTTT; CDR3aa: CASSFFIHTEAFF
v_gene: TRBV5-1; d_gene: NA; abundance: few; j_gene: TRBJ1-2; CDR3nt: TGCGCCAGCAGCATATACAGGGATGGCTACACCTTC; CDR3aa: CASSIYRDGYTF
v_gene: TRBV20-1; d_gene: NA; abundance: few; j_gene: TRBJ2-3; CDR3nt: TGCAGTGCTCCCGACAGAGAAACCACAGATACGCAGTATTTT; CDR3aa: CSAPDRETTDTQYF
v_gene: TRBV9; d_gene: NA; abundance: few; j_gene: TRBJ2-3; CDR3nt: TGTGCCAGCAGCGTAGCTGGGGGGACCTTAAGGGGCAACACAGATACGCAGTATTTT; CDR3aa: CASSVAGGTLRGNTDTQYF
v_gene: TRBV27; d_gene: NA; abundance: NA; j_gene: TRBJ1-2; CDR3nt: TGTGCCAGCAGCTACAGGGATGGGCATGGCTACACCTTC; CDR3aa: CASSYRDGHGYTF
v_gene: TRBV5-1; d_gene: TRBD1; abundance: few; j_gene: TRBJ1-4; CDR3nt: TGCGCCAGCAGCTACGGGACAGGGAAGTCTGAAAAACTGTTTTTT; CDR3aa: CASSYGTGKSEKLFF
v_gene: TRBV29-1; d_gene: NA; abundance: few; j_gene: TRBJ2-7; CDR3nt: TGCAGCGCAGCGGACGTCGTACTCTACGAGCAGTACTTC; CDR3aa: CSAADVVLYEQYF
v_gene: TRBV11-2; d_gene: NA; abundance: NA; j_gene: TRBJ1-5; CDR3nt: TGTGCCAGTGCCGGGGGGCGGTGGGGCAATCAGCCCCAGCATTTT; CDR3aa: CASAGGRWGNQPQHF
v_gene: TRBV7-2; d_gene: NA; abundance: few; j_gene: TRBJ2-3; CDR3nt: TGTGCCAGCAGCTTAGTTAGCGCTTTCACAGATACGCAGTATTTT; CDR3aa: CASSLVSAFTDTQYF
v_gene: TRBV4-3; d_gene: NA; abundance: few; j_gene: TRBJ1-1; CDR3nt: TGCGCCAGCCGCGGTCGGACTTTCTTT; CDR3aa: CASRGRTFF
v_gene: TRBV20-1; d_gene: TRBD2; abundance: few; j_gene: TRBJ2-3; CDR3nt: TGCAGTGCTGTCGTCTCGCGGGGGGCCAGCTCAGATACGCAGTATTTT; CDR3aa: CSAVVSRGASSDTQYF
v_gene: TRBV7-2; d_gene: TRBD2; abundance: NA; j_gene: TRBJ2-1; CDR3nt: TGTGCCACGGGACTAGCATCCCACAATGAGCAGTTCTTC; CDR3aa: CATGLASHNEQFF
v_gene: TRBV4-3; d_gene: NA; abundance: few; j_gene: TRBJ1-1; CDR3nt: TGCGCCAGCAGCCAGATGAGCGGAGGGGGTACTGAAGCTTTCTTT; CDR3aa: CASSQMSGGGTEAFF
v_gene: TRBV28; d_gene: TRBD2; abundance: NA; j_gene: TRBJ2-4; CDR3nt: TGTGCCAGCAGACAGTGGCCCGGTCTAGCGGGGGGGACCAAAAACATTCAGTACTTC; CDR3aa: CASRQWPGLAGGTKNIQYF
v_gene: TRBV6-5; d_gene: TRBD2; abundance: NA; j_gene: TRBJ2-2; CDR3nt: TGTGCCAGCAGCCCGACTAGCGGACGCCACCCTAACACCGGGGAGCTGTTTTTT; CDR3aa: CASSPTSGRHPNTGELFF
v_gene: TRBV7-9; d_gene: NA; abundance: few; j_gene: TRBJ2-5; CDR3nt: TGTGCCAGCAGCTTGAGCCTGAAGACCCAGTACTTC; CDR3aa: CASSLSLKTQYF
v_gene: TRBV3-1; d_gene: NA; abundance: NA; j_gene: TRBJ2-7; CDR3nt: TGTGCCAGCAGTCCCGACAGGAACTACGAGCAGTACTTC; CDR3aa: CASSPDRNYEQYF